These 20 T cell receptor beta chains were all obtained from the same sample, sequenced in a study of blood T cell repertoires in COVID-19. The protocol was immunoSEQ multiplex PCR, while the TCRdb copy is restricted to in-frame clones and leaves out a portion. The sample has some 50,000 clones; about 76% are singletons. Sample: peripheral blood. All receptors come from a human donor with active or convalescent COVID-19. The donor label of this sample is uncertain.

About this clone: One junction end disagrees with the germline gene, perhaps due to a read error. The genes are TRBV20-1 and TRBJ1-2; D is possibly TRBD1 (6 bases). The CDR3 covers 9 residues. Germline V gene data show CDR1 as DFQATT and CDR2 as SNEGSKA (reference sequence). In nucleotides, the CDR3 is TGCAGTGCCCGGGGGGGGCCTTTCTTC. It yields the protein CSARGGPFF.

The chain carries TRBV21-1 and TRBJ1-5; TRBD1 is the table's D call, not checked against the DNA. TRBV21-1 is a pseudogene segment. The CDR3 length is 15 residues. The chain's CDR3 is CASGEQGTGNQPQHF. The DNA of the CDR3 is TGTGCCAGCGGGGAACAGGGGACGGGCAATCAGCCCCAGCATTTT.

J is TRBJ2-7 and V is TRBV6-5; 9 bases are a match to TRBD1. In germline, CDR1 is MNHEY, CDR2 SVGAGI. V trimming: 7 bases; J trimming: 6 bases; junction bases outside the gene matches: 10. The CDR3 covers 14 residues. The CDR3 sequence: CASIRRDRDTEQYF. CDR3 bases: TGTGCCAGCATTAGGAGGGACAGGGACACCGAGCAGTACTTC.

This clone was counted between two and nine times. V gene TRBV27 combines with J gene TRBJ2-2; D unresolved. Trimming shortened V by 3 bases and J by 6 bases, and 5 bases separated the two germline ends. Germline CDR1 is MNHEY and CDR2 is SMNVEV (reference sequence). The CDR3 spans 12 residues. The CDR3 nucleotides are TGTGCCAGCAGTTTTGCAGCCGGGGAGCTGTTTTTT. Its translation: CASSFAAGELFF.

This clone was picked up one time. For the CDR3, the DNA is TGTGCCAGCAGCTCCAGGGCGAGCGATGGCTACACCTTC. This codes for CASSSRASDGYTF. The chain is built from TRBV11-2 and TRBJ1-2, with a weak D call TRBD1 (5 bases). CDR3 size: 13 residues. Germline CDR1 and CDR2: SGHAT and FQNNGV. Trimming removed 4 bases at V and 6 bases at J, with 12 bases between.

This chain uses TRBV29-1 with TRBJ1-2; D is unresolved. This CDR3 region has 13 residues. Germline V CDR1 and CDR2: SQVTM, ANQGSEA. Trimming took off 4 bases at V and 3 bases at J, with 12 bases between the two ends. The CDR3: CSVGRERDYGYTF. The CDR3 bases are TGCAGCGTTGGACGGGAAAGAGACTATGGCTACACCTTC.

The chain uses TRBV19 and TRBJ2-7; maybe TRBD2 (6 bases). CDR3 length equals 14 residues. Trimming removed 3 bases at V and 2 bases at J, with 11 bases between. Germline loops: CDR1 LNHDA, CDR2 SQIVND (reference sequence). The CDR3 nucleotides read TGTGCCAGTAGTATCAGACTAGGAACCTACGAGCAGTACTTC. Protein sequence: CASSIRLGTYEQYF.

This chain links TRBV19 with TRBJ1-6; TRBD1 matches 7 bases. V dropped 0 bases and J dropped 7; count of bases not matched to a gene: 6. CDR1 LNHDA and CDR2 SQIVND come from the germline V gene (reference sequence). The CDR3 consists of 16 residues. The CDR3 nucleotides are TGTGCCAGTAGTATAGATCGAGGGGGCCGGAATTCACCCCTCCACTTT. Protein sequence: CASSIDRGGRNSPLHF.

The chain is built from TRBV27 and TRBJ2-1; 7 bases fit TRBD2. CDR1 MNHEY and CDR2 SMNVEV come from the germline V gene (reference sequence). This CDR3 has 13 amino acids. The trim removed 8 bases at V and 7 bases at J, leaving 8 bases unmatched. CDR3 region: CASSPGAGNEQFF. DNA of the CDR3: TGTGCCAGCTCCCCGGGAGCGGGAAATGAGCAGTTCTTC.

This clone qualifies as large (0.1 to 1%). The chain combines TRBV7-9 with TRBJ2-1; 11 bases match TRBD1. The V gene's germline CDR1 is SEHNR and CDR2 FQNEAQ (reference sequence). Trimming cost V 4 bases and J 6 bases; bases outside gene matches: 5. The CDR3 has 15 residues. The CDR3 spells CASSWGQGEGNEQFF. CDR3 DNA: TGTGCCAGCAGCTGGGGACAGGGGGAAGGCAATGAGCAGTTCTTC.

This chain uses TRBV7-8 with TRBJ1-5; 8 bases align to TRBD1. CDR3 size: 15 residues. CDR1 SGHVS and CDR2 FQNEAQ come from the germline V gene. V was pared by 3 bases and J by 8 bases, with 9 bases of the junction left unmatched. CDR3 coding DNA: TGTGCCAGCAGCTTGCGACAGGGGAGTATGGAGCCCCAGCATTTT. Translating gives CASSLRQGSMEPQHF.

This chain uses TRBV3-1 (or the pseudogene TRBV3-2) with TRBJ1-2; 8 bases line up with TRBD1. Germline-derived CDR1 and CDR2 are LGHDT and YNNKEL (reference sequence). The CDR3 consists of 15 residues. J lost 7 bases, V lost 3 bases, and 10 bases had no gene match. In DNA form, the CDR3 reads TGTGCCAGCAGCCACTTAGGGGGGACAGGTCGTGGCTACACCTTC. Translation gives CASSHLGGTGRGYTF.

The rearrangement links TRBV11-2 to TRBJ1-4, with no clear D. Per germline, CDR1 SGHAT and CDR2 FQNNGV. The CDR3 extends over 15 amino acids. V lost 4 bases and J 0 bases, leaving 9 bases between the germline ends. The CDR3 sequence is CASSSNGATNEKLFF. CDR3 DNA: TGTGCCAGCAGCTCGAACGGTGCAACTAATGAAAAACTGTTTTTT.

CDR3 DNA sequence: TGCGCCAGCAGCCACCCGGACAGGGGAGGTACAGATACGCAGTATTTT. This gives the protein CASSHPDRGGTDTQYF. The chain uses TRBV5-1 and TRBJ2-3, with 9 bases fitting TRBD1. The ends lost 4 bases at V and 3 bases at J; junction bases unmatched: 9. The CDR3 has 16 residues. Germline CDR1 SGHRS, CDR2 YFSETQ.

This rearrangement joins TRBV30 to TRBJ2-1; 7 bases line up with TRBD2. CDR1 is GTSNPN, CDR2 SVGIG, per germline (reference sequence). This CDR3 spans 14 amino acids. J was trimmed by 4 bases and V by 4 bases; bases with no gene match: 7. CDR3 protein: CAWKGLAAYNEQFF. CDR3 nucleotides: TGTGCCTGGAAGGGGCTAGCGGCTTACAATGAGCAGTTCTTC.

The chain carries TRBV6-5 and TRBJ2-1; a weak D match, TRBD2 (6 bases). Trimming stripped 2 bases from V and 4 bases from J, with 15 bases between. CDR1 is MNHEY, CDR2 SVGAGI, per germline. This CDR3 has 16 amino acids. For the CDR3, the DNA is TGTGCCAGCAGTTACCCTACTAGCCGGGGTTACAATGAGCAGTTCTTC. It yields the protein CASSYPTSRGYNEQFF.

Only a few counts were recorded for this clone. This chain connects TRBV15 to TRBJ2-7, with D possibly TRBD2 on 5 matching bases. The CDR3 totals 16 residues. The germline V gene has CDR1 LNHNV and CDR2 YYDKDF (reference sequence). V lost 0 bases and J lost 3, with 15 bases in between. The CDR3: CATSRDYSGSGYEQYF. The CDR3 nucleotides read TGTGCCACCAGCAGAGATTACTCGGGATCGGGCTACGAGCAGTACTTC.

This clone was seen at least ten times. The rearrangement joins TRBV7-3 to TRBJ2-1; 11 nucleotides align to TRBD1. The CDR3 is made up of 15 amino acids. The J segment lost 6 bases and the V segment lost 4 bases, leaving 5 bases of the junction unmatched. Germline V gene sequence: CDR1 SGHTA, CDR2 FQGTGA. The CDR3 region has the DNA TGTGCCAGCAGCTGGGGACAGGGGGTTAGCAATGAGCAGTTCTTC. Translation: CASSWGQGVSNEQFF. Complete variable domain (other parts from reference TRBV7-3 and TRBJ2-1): GAGVSQTPSNKVTEKGKYVELRCDPISGHTALYWYRQSLGQGPEFLIYFQGTGAADDSGLPNDRFFAVRPEGSVSTLKIQRTERGDSAVYLCASSWGQGVSNEQFFGPGTRLTVL.

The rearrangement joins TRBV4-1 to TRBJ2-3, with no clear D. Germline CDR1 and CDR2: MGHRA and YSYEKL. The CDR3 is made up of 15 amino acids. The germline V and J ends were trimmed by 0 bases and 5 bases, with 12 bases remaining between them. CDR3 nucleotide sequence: TGCGCCAGCAGCCAAGACCGATTCCCAGGAGATACGCAGTATTTT. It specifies CASSQDRFPGDTQYF.

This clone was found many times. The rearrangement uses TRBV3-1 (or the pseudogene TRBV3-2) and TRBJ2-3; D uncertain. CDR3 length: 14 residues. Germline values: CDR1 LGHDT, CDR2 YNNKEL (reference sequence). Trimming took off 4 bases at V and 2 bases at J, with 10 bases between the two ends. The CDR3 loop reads CASSRLPDTDTQYF. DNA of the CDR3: TGTGCCAGCAGCCGGCTTCCAGACACAGATACGCAGTATTTT.